These T cell receptor beta chains were read from a single sample in a study of memory B cells and T cells in multiple sclerosis. No antigen is known for these receptors. TCRdb keeps only in-frame clones here, not all; method: immunoSEQ multiplex PCR. The table shows 32,000 or so clones, with about 82% occurring only once. Sequencing was done on a sample of PBMCs from blood kept in culture. These receptors were collected from a human donor with multiple sclerosis. CDR3s include the opening cysteine and the closing phenylalanine or tryptophan. D genes are given only for firm matches. Expanded clones get a size class; other rows say once, few or many, or leave the size out.

NA	TRBD2	TRBV7-6	TRBJ2-5	CASSLDASGGLETQYF	TGTGCCAGCAGCTTAGACGCTAGCGGGGGGTTGGAGACCCAGTACTTC
NA	TRBD1	TRBV6-1	TRBJ1-6	CASSRAGQINSPLHF	TGTGCCAGCAGTCGGGCGGGACAGATTAATTCACCCCTCCACTTT
NA	TRBD1	TRBV11-2	TRBJ2-3	CASSLSRTGGLADTQYF	TGTGCCAGCAGCCTCTCGCGGACAGGGGGGCTAGCAGATACGCAGTATTTT
once	NA	TRBV6-5	TRBJ1-5	CASSRGGGDQPQHF	TGTGCCAGCAGCCGGGGGGGAGGAGACCAGCCCCAGCATTTT
NA	NA	TRBV6-5	TRBJ1-5	CASTLRVGQPQHF	TGTGCCAGCACGCTCCGGGTCGGGCAGCCCCAGCATTTT
NA	NA	TRBV6-1	TRBJ2-4	CASSEIGLAKNIQYF	TGTGCCAGCAGTGAAATTGGGTTAGCCAAAAACATTCAGTACTTC
NA	NA	TRBV19	TRBJ2-1	CASMDRYNEQFF	TGTGCCAGTATGGACAGATACAATGAGCAGTTCTTC
NA	NA	TRBV7-9	TRBJ1-5	CASSRSPEGEAQHF	TGTGCCAGCAGCCGGTCCCCAGAGGGTGAAGCCCAGCATTTT
NA	NA	TRBV7-6	TRBJ2-1	CASSPSRGGGQFF	TGTGCCAGCAGCCCCTCCCGGGGCGGCGGGCAGTTCTTC
NA	NA	TRBV5-1	TRBJ2-1	CASSSINGNEQFF	TGCGCCAGCAGCTCTATTAATGGGAATGAGCAGTTCTTC
once	NA	TRBV5-6	TRBJ1-4	CASSSGRINEKLFF	TGTGCCAGCAGCTCGGGACGGATTAATGAAAAACTGTTTTTT
NA	TRBD1	TRBV29-1	TRBJ2-2	CSVSRTGATGELFF	TGCAGCGTTTCCCGGACAGGGGCCACCGGGGAGCTGTTTTTT
NA	TRBD2	TRBV5-1	TRBJ2-3	CASSIRGGRDTQYF	TGCGCCAGCAGCATAAGGGGAGGGAGAGATACGCAGTATTTT
NA	NA	TRBV6-6	TRBJ2-3	CASSLEGISTDTQYF	TGTGCCAGCAGTTTAGAGGGGATTAGCACAGATACGCAGTATTTT
NA	NA	TRBV4-1	TRBJ2-3	CASSQEGPKDTQYF	TGCGCCAGCAGCCAAGAAGGCCCCAAAGATACGCAGTATTTT
NA	NA	TRBV5-6	TRBJ2-7	CASSLASGPSYEQYF	TGTGCCAGCAGCTTGGCCTCTGGCCCTTCCTACGAGCAGTACTTC
NA	NA	TRBV30	TRBJ2-1	CAWIGETYNEQFF	TGTGCCTGGATCGGGGAAACGTACAATGAGCAGTTCTTC
NA	TRBD1	TRBV7-8	TRBJ2-7	CASSEGPGTVAYEQYF	TGTGCCAGCAGCGAAGGGCCAGGGACAGTCGCCTACGAGCAGTACTTC
NA	NA	TRBV9	TRBJ2-3	CASSAGGADTQYF	TGTGCCAGCAGCGCGGGGGGCGCAGATACGCAGTATTTT
NA	NA	TRBV19	TRBJ2-7	CASSTRPTGFEQYF	TGTGCCAGTAGTACCCGACCCACAGGGTTCGAGCAGTACTTC
NA	NA	TRBV2	TRBJ2-3	CASSKDTHTDTQYF	TGTGCCAGCAGCAAAGACACCCACACAGATACGCAGTATTTT
NA	TRBD1	TRBV7-6	TRBJ2-7	CASSLGTGQGYEQYF	TGTGCCAGCAGCTTAGGGACCGGACAGGGCTACGAGCAGTACTTC
NA	TRBD1	TRBV19	TRBJ1-1	CASSDRGFDTEAFF	TGTGCCAGTAGTGACAGGGGCTTCGACACTGAAGCTTTCTTT
NA	NA	TRBV19	TRBJ2-7	CASSMTGEQYF	TGTGCCAGTAGTATGACAGGAGAGCAGTACTTC
NA	NA	TRBV5-1	TRBJ2-5	CASSLEEDPQETQYF	TGCGCCAGCAGCTTGGAAGAGGACCCTCAAGAGACCCAGTACTTC
few	NA	TRBV28	TRBJ1-5	CASSFPPGQPQHF	TGTGCCAGCAGTTTCCCCCCGGGTCAGCCCCAGCATTTT
NA	TRBD1	TRBV2	TRBJ2-1	CASSAGTGFYNEQFF	TGTGCCAGCAGTGCCGGGACAGGGTTCTACAATGAGCAGTTCTTC
NA	NA	TRBV7-8	TRBJ1-1	CASSPSWAGDTEAFF	TGTGCCAGCAGCCCATCTTGGGCAGGGGACACTGAAGCTTTCTTT
once	NA	TRBV19	TRBJ2-6	CASTSTDPGFGANVLTF	TGTGCCAGTACCAGTACCGACCCGGGGTTTGGGGCCAACGTCCTGACTTTC
NA	NA	TRBV7-6	TRBJ1-1	CASSLHTNTEAFF	TGTGCCAGCAGCCTTCACACGAACACTGAAGCTTTCTTT
NA	NA	TRBV13	TRBJ2-5	CASSWKGGGTQYF	TGTGCCAGCAGCTGGAAAGGGGGGGGGACCCAGTACTTC
NA	TRBD2	TRBV5-1	TRBJ2-3	CASSPGQTSGITDTQYF	TGCGCCAGCAGCCCAGGCCAGACTAGCGGGATTACAGATACGCAGTATTTT
NA	TRBD1	TRBV9	TRBJ2-2	CASSEQRQGGTGELFF	TGTGCCAGCAGCGAACAACGACAGGGGGGAACCGGGGAGCTGTTTTTT
NA	TRBD1	TRBV5-4	TRBJ1-6	CASSPAGGTGVVYLDSPLHF	TGTGCCAGCAGCCCGGCCGGGGGGACAGGAGTAGTATATTTGGATTCACCCCTCCACTTT
NA	TRBD1	TRBV10-3	TRBJ1-2	CAISDVGQVF	TGTGCCATCAGTGATGTTGGACAGGTCTTT
NA	NA	TRBV27	TRBJ1-2	CASSSAAVNGYTF	TGTGCCAGCAGTTCGGCGGCCGTTAATGGCTACACCTTC
few	NA	TRBV7-9	TRBJ2-7	CASSLWPSTFGTSYEQYF	TGTGCCAGCAGCTTATGGCCCTCGACGTTCGGAACCTCCTACGAGCAGTACTTC
NA	NA	TRBV4-1	TRBJ2-1	CASSHGTGSYNEQFF	TGCGCCAGCAGCCACGGCACCGGCTCCTACAATGAGCAGTTCTTC
NA	NA	TRBV15	TRBJ1-1	CATTLPPAGHTEAFF	TGTGCCACCACTCTACCCCCCGCCGGTCACACTGAAGCTTTCTTT
NA	NA	TRBV11-2	TRBJ2-7	CASSRVRGGSSYEQYF	TGTGCCAGCAGCCGGGTCAGGGGGGGGAGCTCCTACGAGCAGTACTTC
NA	NA	TRBV7-9	TRBJ2-5	CASSPTYGETQYF	TGTGCCAGCAGCCCCACCTACGGGGAGACCCAGTACTTC
few	NA	TRBV7-9	TRBJ1-2	CASSWTENYGYTF	TGTGCCAGCAGCTGGACAGAGAACTATGGCTACACCTTC
NA	TRBD2	TRBV4-1	TRBJ2-3	CASSQERQRETIDTQYF	TGCGCCAGCAGCCAAGAAAGGCAGCGGGAGACGATAGATACGCAGTATTTT
NA	NA	TRBV4-1	TRBJ2-5	CASSQVNLVVTETQYF	TGCGCCAGCAGCCAAGTTAATTTGGTGGTTACAGAGACCCAGTACTTC
NA	NA	TRBV7-3	TRBJ2-7	CAGSSGPRGEQYF	TGTGCCGGCAGCTCGGGACCACGGGGCGAGCAGTACTTC
NA	NA	TRBV20-1	TRBJ2-7	CSASPYEQYF	TGCAGTGCTAGCCCCTACGAGCAGTACTTC
NA	TRBD1	TRBV5-1	TRBJ1-2	CASSWGDRDNYGYTF	TGCGCCAGCAGCTGGGGGGACAGGGATAACTATGGCTACACCTTC
NA	TRBD2	TRBV11-1	TRBJ2-1	CASSPEGLAGKNEQFF	TGTGCCAGCAGTCCAGAAGGACTAGCGGGGAAAAATGAGCAGTTCTTC
once	NA	TRBV28	TRBJ2-1	CASSRDGLGHRNEQFF	TGTGCCAGCAGCCGGGACGGTTTGGGTCACCGTAATGAGCAGTTCTTC
NA	NA	TRBV7-3	TRBJ2-2	CASSLSMNTGELFF	TGTGCCAGCAGCTTGTCAATGAACACCGGGGAGCTGTTTTTT
once	TRBD1	TRBV27	TRBJ2-1	CASSGRIAGGMFNEQFF	TGTGCCAGCAGTGGACGTATAGCAGGGGGCATGTTCAATGAGCAGTTCTTC
NA	NA	TRBV5-1	TRBJ2-7	CASSLGGIEQYF	TGCGCCAGCAGCCTCGGGGGTATCGAGCAGTACTTC
NA	TRBD1	TRBV6-1	TRBJ2-7	CASTLTGSIYEQYF	TGTGCCAGCACCTTGACAGGGAGTATCTACGAGCAGTACTTC